Listed below are T cell receptor beta chains from one sample, sequenced in a study of cytomegalovirus exposure and HLA in healthy donors. TCRdb keeps only in-frame clones here, not all; method: immunoSEQ multiplex PCR. The data hold 250,000 or so clones, with about 83% observed a single time. Sequencing was carried out using PBMCs. These receptors were collected from a human donor in good health. Both conserved end residues are part of each CDR3. A D gene is named only where the DNA matches it firmly. Expanded clones get a size class; other rows say once, few or many, or leave the size out.

j_call clone_size d_call cdr3_length v_call cdr3_nt cdr3_aa
TRBJ2-5 . TRBD2 16 TRBV2 TGTGCCAGCAGAATTTCGACTAGCGGGAAGGTTGGGACCCAGTACTTC CASRISTSGKVGTQYF
TRBJ2-7 . . 11 TRBV20-1 TGCAGTGCAATACTAGGCTACGAGCAGTACTTC CSAILGYEQYF
TRBJ2-1 once . 14 TRBV6-5 TGTGCCAGCAGTTACCGCACTCTAGAGAATGAGCAGTTCTTC CASSYRTLENEQFF
TRBJ1-2 . TRBD1 15 TRBV18 TGTGCCAGCTCACCGGGACAGAGCTATAACTATGGCTACACCTTC CASSPGQSYNYGYTF
TRBJ2-1 . TRBD1 16 TRBV7-2 TGTGCCAGCAGCTACCTACCGGGACAGGGGAGGAATGAGCAGTTCTTC CASSYLPGQGRNEQFF
TRBJ1-5 . . 14 TRBV19 TGTGCCAGTAGTATCTTAACAGTGGGTCAGCCCCAGCATTTT CASSILTVGQPQHF
TRBJ2-3 . TRBD2 15 TRBV7-2 TGTGCCAGCAGCTTAACGGGAGGTAGCACAGATACGCAGTATTTT CASSLTGGSTDTQYF
TRBJ2-7 . . 15 TRBV21-1 TGTGCCAGCAGCCAGGCGTCGGGACAGGGCTCCGAGCAGTACTTC CASSQASGQGSEQYF
TRBJ1-1 . TRBD1 14 TRBV9 TGTGCCAGCGCAACCGGGACAGGGAACACTGAAGCTTTCTTT CASATGTGNTEAFF
TRBJ2-2 . TRBD2 17 TRBV19 TGTGCCAGCGCATTTACGACTAGCGGGATTTATACCGGGGAGCTGTTTTTT CASAFTTSGIYTGELFF
TRBJ2-6 . . 18 TRBV6-1 TGTGCCAGCAGTGAAGTCTGGGGCCCGGGCTCTGGGGCCAACGTCCTGACTTTC CASSEVWGPGSGANVLTF
TRBJ2-5 . . 13 TRBV6-6 TGTGCCAGCAGTTACGTAGTAGATGAGACCCAGTACTTC CASSYVVDETQYF
TRBJ2-1 . TRBD2 17 TRBV4-3 TGCGCCAGCAGCCAAGCAATTCCTAGCGGGAGTGCGGATGAGCAGTTCTTC CASSQAIPSGSADEQFF
TRBJ1-5 . . 15 TRBV7-2 TGTGCCAGCAGCCAAACCCCGGGACACTATCAGCCCCAGCATTTT CASSQTPGHYQPQHF
TRBJ2-2 . TRBD2 15 TRBV11-2 TGTGCCAGCAGCTTTGGGGGGGAGAGGGCCGGGGAGCTGTTTTTT CASSFGGERAGELFF
TRBJ2-5 . . 13 TRBV29-1 TGCAGCGTTCAGGGTAGGGGTTGGGAGACCCAGTACTTC CSVQGRGWETQYF
TRBJ2-7 . . 15 TRBV4-2 TGTGCCAGCAGCCAAAAGGCAGCGAGCTCCTACGAGCAGTACTTC CASSQKAASSYEQYF
TRBJ2-7 . TRBD2 16 TRBV15 TGTGCCACCAGCAGGTTACTAGCGGGTTATACCTACGAGCAGTACTTC CATSRLLAGYTYEQYF
TRBJ2-5 . . 14 TRBV5-1 TGCGCCAGCAGCGTAACAGGGCAAAAAGAGACCCAGTACTTC CASSVTGQKETQYF
TRBJ1-1 . TRBD1 15 TRBV27 TGTGCCAGCAGTTGGCGGACAGGGGGGTACACTGAAGCTTTCTTT CASSWRTGGYTEAFF
TRBJ1-5 . . 13 TRBV19 TGTGCCAGTAGTATGCAGGGTTTCCAGCCCCAGCATTTT CASSMQGFQPQHF
TRBJ2-1 . TRBD2 15 TRBV29-1 TGCAGCGTTGAATTGGTTCCTAGCGGGAGTAATGAGCAGTTCTTC CSVELVPSGSNEQFF
TRBJ2-7 . TRBD2 19 TRBV5-4 TGTGCCAGCAGCTTGAGAACTAGCGGGAGTGGGGTCCACCCCTACGAGCAGTACTTC CASSLRTSGSGVHPYEQYF
TRBJ2-5 . . 13 TRBV11-2 TGTGCCAGCAGCGGGAGTGGGGTAGAGACCCAGTACTTC CASSGSGVETQYF
TRBJ1-4 . . 14 TRBV7-9 TGTGCCAGCAGCTTAGAAGAACGCGATGAAAAACTGTTTTTT CASSLEERDEKLFF
TRBJ2-7 . . 14 TRBV4-2 TGTGCCAGCAGCCAAGAAGGGGTGTTGGGCGAGCAGTACTTC CASSQEGVLGEQYF
TRBJ2-7 . . 14 TRBV4-1 TGCGCCAGCAGCCAAGTTGGACAATCCTACGAGCAGTACTTC CASSQVGQSYEQYF
TRBJ2-1 . . 15 TRBV7-9 TGTGCCAGCAGCCCCCGGGGGACTCCCCACAATGAGCAGTTCTTC CASSPRGTPHNEQFF
TRBJ2-7 few TRBD2 14 TRBV10-3 TGTGCCATCAGAGGACTAGCGGGAGGGAGCGAGCAGTACTTC CAIRGLAGGSEQYF
TRBJ2-3 . TRBD1 14 TRBV12-5 TGTGCTAGTGGTTTGAGGGGGCTTACAGATACGCAGTATTTT CASGLRGLTDTQYF
TRBJ1-2 . TRBD1 15 TRBV7-6 TGTGCCAGCAGCAAGGCGGGACAGTCTTTACTCGGCTACACCTTC CASSKAGQSLLGYTF
TRBJ2-1 . . 17 TRBV5-6 TGTGCCAGCAGCTCGGGAGGGGGCGATCTCTCCTACAATGAGCAGTTCTTC CASSSGGGDLSYNEQFF
TRBJ1-2 few . 15 TRBV19 TGTGCCAGTAGTATGGGGCCTGGTGGTATCTATGGCTACACCTTC CASSMGPGGIYGYTF
TRBJ2-7 . . 14 TRBV7-9 TGTGCCAGCAGCCCCGATCGGGTTCGACGCGAGCAGTACTTC CASSPDRVRREQYF
TRBJ2-7 . . 17 TRBV25-1 TGTGCCAGCAGTGAGAATATGGGGCGGGAAGTCGGCTACGAGCAGTACTTC CASSENMGREVGYEQYF
TRBJ2-7 . . 15 TRBV19 TGTGCCAGTAGTCCGGGGACTGGCGGGGCCTACGAGCAGTACTTC CASSPGTGGAYEQYF